These T cell receptor beta chains were read from a single sample in a study of technical replicates of blood from several donors. Sequenced by immunoSEQ multiplex PCR; TCRdb stores in-frame clones only, minus some. The sample has about 63,000 clones, around 84% seen once. The source material was PBMCs. The receptors here all came from a human donor in good health. Some clones in this sample may be carry-over from other donors' samples. Both conserved end residues are part of each CDR3. Each record gives: J gene, D gene, clone size, V gene, CDR3 protein, CDR3 DNA. A D gene is named only where the DNA matches it firmly. Only part of the rows carry a size: once, few, many, or a class if the clone is expanded.

j_call: TRBJ2-1
d_call: TRBD2
clone_size: NA
v_call: TRBV14
cdr3_aa: CASSQVLGLGGRNEQFF
cdr3_nt: TGTGCCAGCAGCCAAGTTCTGGGTCTGGGGGGGAGGAACGAGCAGTTCTTC

j_call: TRBJ1-1
d_call: TRBD1
clone_size: few
v_call: TRBV29-1
cdr3_aa: CSFRDRDTEAFF
cdr3_nt: TGCAGCTTCCGGGACAGGGACACTGAAGCTTTCTTT

j_call: TRBJ1-2
d_call: NA
clone_size: NA
v_call: TRBV7-9
cdr3_aa: CASSQTGVIYGYTF
cdr3_nt: TGTGCCAGCAGCCAAACAGGAGTAATCTATGGCTACACCTTC

j_call: TRBJ2-1
d_call: TRBD2
clone_size: NA
v_call: TRBV6-4
cdr3_aa: CASSTAGGSNEQFF
cdr3_nt: TGTGCCAGCAGTACGGCGGGGGGGAGTAATGAGCAGTTCTTC

j_call: TRBJ2-1
d_call: TRBD2
clone_size: NA
v_call: TRBV30
cdr3_aa: CAWSGLAGVNEQFF
cdr3_nt: TGTGCCTGGAGTGGCCTAGCGGGAGTTAATGAGCAGTTCTTC

j_call: TRBJ2-1
d_call: TRBD2
clone_size: NA
v_call: TRBV4-1
cdr3_aa: CASSALGRELGEQFF
cdr3_nt: TGCGCCAGCAGCGCTCTGGGGCGGGAGTTGGGTGAGCAGTTCTTC

j_call: TRBJ2-3
d_call: TRBD2
clone_size: NA
v_call: TRBV4-1
cdr3_aa: CASSLAGTSGSSLQYF
cdr3_nt: TGCGCCAGCAGCCTTGCCGGGACTAGCGGGAGCAGTCTGCAGTATTTT

j_call: TRBJ2-7
d_call: TRBD2
clone_size: NA
v_call: TRBV6-6
cdr3_aa: CASSYPGPGGYEQYF
cdr3_nt: TGTGCCAGCAGTTACCCGGGACCCGGGGGGTACGAGCAGTACTTC

j_call: TRBJ1-2
d_call: TRBD1
clone_size: NA
v_call: TRBV6-5
cdr3_aa: CASRNGQAYGYTF
cdr3_nt: TGTGCCAGCAGGAATGGACAGGCCTATGGCTACACCTTC

j_call: TRBJ2-3
d_call: NA
clone_size: NA
v_call: TRBV7-9
cdr3_aa: CASSRIPGQLRTTDTQYF
cdr3_nt: TGTGCCAGCAGCCGAATCCCCGGACAGCTAAGAACCACAGATACGCAGTATTTT

j_call: TRBJ1-4
d_call: NA
clone_size: NA
v_call: TRBV7-2
cdr3_aa: CASTTTRGKLFF
cdr3_nt: TGTGCCAGCACCACGACGAGGGGGAAACTGTTTTTT

j_call: TRBJ1-2
d_call: NA
clone_size: NA
v_call: TRBV7-9
cdr3_aa: CASSLTSEEGYTF
cdr3_nt: TGTGCCAGCAGCTTAACGAGCGAGGAAGGCTACACCTTC

j_call: TRBJ1-4
d_call: NA
clone_size: NA
v_call: TRBV6-1
cdr3_aa: CASSEWQGKLFF
cdr3_nt: TGTGCCAGCAGTGAATGGCAGGGAAAACTGTTTTTT

j_call: TRBJ2-5
d_call: NA
clone_size: NA
v_call: TRBV10-3
cdr3_aa: CAISATGEETQYF
cdr3_nt: TGTGCCATCAGTGCGACTGGGGAGGAGACCCAGTACTTC

j_call: TRBJ2-7
d_call: TRBD2
clone_size: NA
v_call: TRBV7-6
cdr3_aa: CASSLDPSGRAEQYF
cdr3_nt: TGTGCCAGCAGCTTAGATCCTAGCGGGAGGGCCGAGCAGTACTTC

j_call: TRBJ1-2
d_call: NA
clone_size: NA
v_call: TRBV14
cdr3_aa: CASSPQARFNYGYTF
cdr3_nt: TGTGCCAGCAGCCCTCAGGCCAGGTTTAACTATGGCTACACCTTC

j_call: TRBJ1-1
d_call: TRBD1
clone_size: NA
v_call: TRBV5-1
cdr3_aa: CASSPNRGEEAFF
cdr3_nt: TGCGCCAGCAGCCCCAACAGGGGGGAAGAAGCTTTCTTT

j_call: TRBJ1-4
d_call: NA
clone_size: few
v_call: TRBV28
cdr3_aa: CASSTPTTNEKLFF
cdr3_nt: TGTGCCAGCAGTACTCCGACAACTAATGAAAAACTGTTTTTT

j_call: TRBJ1-2
d_call: NA
clone_size: NA
v_call: TRBV29-1
cdr3_aa: CSVEEPQGGGSLYGYTF
cdr3_nt: TGCAGCGTTGAAGAGCCCCAGGGCGGGGGGTCACTCTATGGCTACACCTTC

j_call: TRBJ1-2
d_call: TRBD1
clone_size: NA
v_call: TRBV12-5
cdr3_aa: CASGLVGTGDLYGYTF
cdr3_nt: TGTGCTAGTGGTTTGGTCGGGACAGGGGACCTCTATGGCTACACCTTC

j_call: TRBJ2-7
d_call: NA
clone_size: NA
v_call: TRBV7-2
cdr3_aa: CASSLRGNEQYF
cdr3_nt: TGTGCCAGCAGCTTAAGGGGGAACGAGCAGTACTTC

j_call: TRBJ2-4
d_call: NA
clone_size: NA
v_call: TRBV4-1
cdr3_aa: CASSLAGDIQYF
cdr3_nt: TGCGCCAGCAGCCTAGCCGGGGACATTCAGTACTTC

j_call: TRBJ2-1
d_call: NA
clone_size: NA
v_call: TRBV29-1
cdr3_aa: CSVAGGFF
cdr3_nt: TGCAGCGTTGCCGGGGGGTTCTTC

j_call: TRBJ2-7
d_call: NA
clone_size: NA
v_call: TRBV7-8
cdr3_aa: CASSLVRELAYEQYF
cdr3_nt: TGTGCCAGCAGCTTAGTTCGGGAGTTAGCCTACGAGCAGTACTTC

j_call: TRBJ2-1
d_call: TRBD1
clone_size: NA
v_call: TRBV11-1
cdr3_aa: CASSLGSRGQYNEQFF
cdr3_nt: TGTGCCAGCAGCTTAGGCAGTAGGGGACAGTACAATGAGCAGTTCTTC

j_call: TRBJ2-7
d_call: TRBD2
clone_size: NA
v_call: TRBV6-6
cdr3_aa: CASSGTSGGGRHYF
cdr3_nt: TGTGCCAGCAGCGGGACTAGCGGGGGGGGAAGGCATTACTTC

j_call: TRBJ2-3
d_call: NA
clone_size: NA
v_call: TRBV7-2
cdr3_aa: CASSLTPPDTQYF
cdr3_nt: TGTGCCAGCAGCCTTACACCCCCAGATACGCAGTATTTT

j_call: TRBJ2-1
d_call: NA
clone_size: NA
v_call: TRBV4-2
cdr3_aa: CASSQVYSSYNEQFF
cdr3_nt: TGTGCCAGCAGCCAAGTTTACAGCTCCTACAATGAGCAGTTCTTC

j_call: TRBJ2-1
d_call: NA
clone_size: NA
v_call: TRBV5-1
cdr3_aa: CASSHVQRKRNEQFF
cdr3_nt: TGCGCCAGCAGCCACGTACAGCGGAAAAGAAATGAGCAGTTCTTC

j_call: TRBJ1-2
d_call: NA
clone_size: NA
v_call: TRBV19
cdr3_aa: CASSIGKTGRTNYGYTF
cdr3_nt: TGTGCCAGTAGTATTGGGAAGACAGGACGAACTAACTATGGCTACACCTTC

j_call: TRBJ1-4
d_call: TRBD1
clone_size: NA
v_call: TRBV5-3
cdr3_aa: CARSLEQGREKLFF
cdr3_nt: TGTGCCAGAAGCTTGGAACAGGGGCGCGAAAAACTGTTTTTT

j_call: TRBJ1-2
d_call: NA
clone_size: NA
v_call: TRBV5-8
cdr3_aa: CASSAANYGYTF
cdr3_nt: TGTGCCAGCAGCGCGGCTAACTATGGCTACACCTTC

j_call: TRBJ1-2
d_call: TRBD1
clone_size: NA
v_call: TRBV4-3
cdr3_aa: CASSQDLDRGGTNYGYTF
cdr3_nt: TGCGCCAGCAGCCAAGATCTTGACAGGGGCGGCACTAACTATGGCTACACCTTC